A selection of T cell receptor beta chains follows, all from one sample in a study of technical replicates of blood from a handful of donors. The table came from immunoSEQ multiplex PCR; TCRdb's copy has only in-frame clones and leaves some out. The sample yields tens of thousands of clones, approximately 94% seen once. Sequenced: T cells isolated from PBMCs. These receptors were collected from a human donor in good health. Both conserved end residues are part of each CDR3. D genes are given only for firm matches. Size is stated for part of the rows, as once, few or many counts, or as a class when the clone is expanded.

cdr3_aa: CATREGGKNTEAFF
cdr3_nt: TGTGCCACTAGAGAGGGCGGAAAGAACACTGAAGCTTTCTTT
d_call: .
j_call: TRBJ1-1
clone_size: .
v_call: TRBV28
cdr3_length: 14

cdr3_aa: CASSTQANYGYTF
cdr3_nt: TGTGCCAGCAGTACACAGGCTAACTATGGCTACACCTTC
d_call: .
j_call: TRBJ1-2
clone_size: .
v_call: TRBV6-5
cdr3_length: 13

cdr3_aa: CASRLDTSGRRILGYEQYF
cdr3_nt: TGTGCAAGTCGCTTAGACACTAGCGGGAGAAGGATCTTGGGCTACGAGCAGTACTTC
d_call: .
j_call: TRBJ2-7
clone_size: once
v_call: TRBV12-2
cdr3_length: 19

cdr3_aa: CASRDLGWTQYF
cdr3_nt: TGTGCCAGCAGGGACTTGGGATGGACCCAGTACTTC
d_call: .
j_call: TRBJ2-5
clone_size: .
v_call: TRBV2
cdr3_length: 12

cdr3_aa: CASSIALAGRTQYF
cdr3_nt: TGTGCCAGTAGTATAGCCCTAGCGGGAAGAACGCAGTATTTT
d_call: TRBD2
j_call: TRBJ2-3
clone_size: .
v_call: TRBV19
cdr3_length: 14

cdr3_aa: CASRITNTEAFF
cdr3_nt: TGTGCCAGCAGGATTACTAACACTGAAGCTTTCTTT
d_call: .
j_call: TRBJ1-1
clone_size: .
v_call: TRBV25-1
cdr3_length: 12

cdr3_aa: CASSLGDNNEQFF
cdr3_nt: TGTGCCAGCAGTTTGGGGGACAACAATGAGCAGTTCTTC
d_call: .
j_call: TRBJ2-1
clone_size: .
v_call: TRBV28
cdr3_length: 13

cdr3_aa: CASSVGSTSGELFF
cdr3_nt: TGTGCCAGCAGTGTGGGCAGTACCAGCGGGGAGCTGTTTTTT
d_call: .
j_call: TRBJ2-2
clone_size: .
v_call: TRBV6-1
cdr3_length: 14

cdr3_aa: CATSRTSASYEQYF
cdr3_nt: TGTGCCACCAGCCGGACTAGCGCCTCCTACGAGCAGTACTTC
d_call: TRBD2
j_call: TRBJ2-7
clone_size: .
v_call: TRBV15
cdr3_length: 14

cdr3_aa: CASSFPFRGLAGGEKQYF
cdr3_nt: TGTGCCAGCAGTTTCCCGTTTCGGGGCCTAGCGGGAGGGGAGAAGCAGTACTTC
d_call: TRBD2
j_call: TRBJ2-7
clone_size: .
v_call: TRBV28
cdr3_length: 18

cdr3_aa: CATSGSGTDTQYF
cdr3_nt: TGTGCCACCTCAGGTTCCGGCACAGATACGCAGTATTTT
d_call: .
j_call: TRBJ2-3
clone_size: .
v_call: TRBV19
cdr3_length: 13

cdr3_aa: CASSAHPGQLDEQYF
cdr3_nt: TGTGCCAGCAGCGCTCATCCGGGACAACTAGACGAGCAGTACTTC
d_call: .
j_call: TRBJ2-7
clone_size: .
v_call: TRBV9
cdr3_length: 15

cdr3_aa: CASRGLAIHEQFF
cdr3_nt: TGTGCCAGCAGGGGGCTAGCGATCCATGAGCAGTTCTTC
d_call: .
j_call: TRBJ2-1
clone_size: .
v_call: TRBV6-5
cdr3_length: 13

cdr3_aa: CASSQGNTEAFF
cdr3_nt: TGTGCCAGCAGCCAGGGTAACACTGAAGCTTTCTTT
d_call: .
j_call: TRBJ1-1
clone_size: .
v_call: TRBV2
cdr3_length: 12

cdr3_aa: CASSQVFQVVYEQYF
cdr3_nt: TGCGCCAGCAGCCAAGTATTCCAGGTAGTCTACGAGCAGTACTTC
d_call: .
j_call: TRBJ2-7
clone_size: .
v_call: TRBV4-1
cdr3_length: 15

cdr3_aa: CSVDRRQGPRSETQYF
cdr3_nt: TGCAGCGTTGATAGGCGTCAGGGTCCGAGGTCAGAGACCCAGTACTTC
d_call: .
j_call: TRBJ2-5
clone_size: .
v_call: TRBV29-1
cdr3_length: 16

cdr3_aa: CAWSQAGGTDTQYF
cdr3_nt: TGTGCCTGGAGCCAAGCGGGAGGTACAGATACGCAGTATTTT
d_call: TRBD2
j_call: TRBJ2-3
clone_size: .
v_call: TRBV30
cdr3_length: 14